The clone carrying this T cell receptor beta chain was detected many times. The antigen is unknown. This entry comes from a study of T cells after yellow fever vaccination. About the study: Preparing low-cell-number fractions relied on SMART-Seq v4 Ultra Low Input.

Points from the study as a whole: Researchers noted that a small share of clonotypes showed up in both CD4 and CD8 compartments.

TCRdb used MiXCR to reprocess the 5' RACE reads, holding one entry per CDR3 protein. Of 300,000 or so distinct CDR3 sequences listed, about 7.8% are singletons. V lost 3 bases to trimming and J lost 2 bases, with 10 bases between them. The CDR3 extends over 14 amino acids. CDR1 is KGHSH and CDR2 is LQKENI in the germline V gene. The chain combines TRBV18 with TRBJ2-5; TRBD1 is a possible D gene (6 bases). The starting material was PBMCs, obtained 45 days after the first yellow fever vaccination. This receptor was identified in a man aged 18 to 29 who received the YFV17D yellow fever vaccine. CDR3 DNA: TGTGCCAGCTCACCGCTGACAGGTCAAGAGACCCAGTACTTC. Its protein product is CASSPLTGQETQYF.